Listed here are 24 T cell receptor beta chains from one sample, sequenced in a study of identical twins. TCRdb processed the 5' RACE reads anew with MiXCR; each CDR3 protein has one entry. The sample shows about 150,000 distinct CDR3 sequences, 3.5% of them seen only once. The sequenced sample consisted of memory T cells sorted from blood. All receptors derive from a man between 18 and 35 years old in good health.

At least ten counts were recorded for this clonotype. This chain's CDR3 is CSVEGGYQETQYF. In nucleotides, the CDR3 is TGCAGCGTTGAAGGGGGGTACCAAGAGACCCAGTACTTC. The gene calls are TRBV29-1 and TRBJ2-5, with D perhaps given as TRBD1 or TRBD2 (5 bases each). V was trimmed by 1 base and J by 0 bases, leaving 6 bases between them. The germline CDR1 and CDR2 sequences are SQVTM and ANQGSEA. This CDR3 has 13 amino acids. Based on the CDR3 plus reference TRBV29-1 and TRBJ2-5, the full variable domain is SAVISQKPSRDICQRGTSLTIQCQVDSQVTMMFWYRQQPGQSLTLIATANQGSEATYESGFVIDKFPISRPNLTFSTLTVSNMSPEDSSIYLCSVEGGYQETQYFGPGTRLLVL.

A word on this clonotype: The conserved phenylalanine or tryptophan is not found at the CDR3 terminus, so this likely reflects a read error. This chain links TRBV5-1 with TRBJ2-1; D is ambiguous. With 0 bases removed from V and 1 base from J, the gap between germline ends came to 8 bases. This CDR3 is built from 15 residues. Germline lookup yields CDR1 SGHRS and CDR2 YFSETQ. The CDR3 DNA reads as TGCGCCAGCAGCTTGGCGCAGGTTTCCTACAATGAGCAGTTCTCC. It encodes CASSLAQVSYNEQFS.

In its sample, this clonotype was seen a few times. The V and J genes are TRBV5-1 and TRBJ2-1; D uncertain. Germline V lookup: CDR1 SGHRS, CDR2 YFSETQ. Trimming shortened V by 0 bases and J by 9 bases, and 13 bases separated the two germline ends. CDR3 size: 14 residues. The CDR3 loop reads CASSLVGGQGEQFF. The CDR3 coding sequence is TGCGCCAGCAGCTTGGTTGGCGGTCAAGGTGAGCAGTTCTTC.

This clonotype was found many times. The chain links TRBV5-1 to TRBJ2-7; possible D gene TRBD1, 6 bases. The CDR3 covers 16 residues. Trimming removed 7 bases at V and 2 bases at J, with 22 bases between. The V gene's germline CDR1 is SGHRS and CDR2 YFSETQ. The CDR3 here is CASSLEVSGAPYEQYV. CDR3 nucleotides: TGCGCCAGCTCCCTGGAGGTTTCAGGGGCCCCCTACGAGCAGTACGTC.

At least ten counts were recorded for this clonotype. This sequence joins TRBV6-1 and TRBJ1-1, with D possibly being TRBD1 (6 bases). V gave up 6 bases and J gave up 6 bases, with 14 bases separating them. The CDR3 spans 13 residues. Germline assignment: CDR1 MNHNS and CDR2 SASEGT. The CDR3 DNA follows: TGTGCCAGCAGCCCCGGAGGGGGAGCTGAAGCTTTCTTT. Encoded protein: CASSPGGGAEAFF.

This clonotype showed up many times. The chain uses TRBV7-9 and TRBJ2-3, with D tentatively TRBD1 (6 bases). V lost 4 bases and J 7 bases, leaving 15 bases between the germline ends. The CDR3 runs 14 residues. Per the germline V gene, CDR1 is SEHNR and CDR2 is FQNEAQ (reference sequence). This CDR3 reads CASSSDRTFHTQYF. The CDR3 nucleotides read TGTGCCAGCAGCTCAGACAGGACCTTCCATACGCAGTATTTT.

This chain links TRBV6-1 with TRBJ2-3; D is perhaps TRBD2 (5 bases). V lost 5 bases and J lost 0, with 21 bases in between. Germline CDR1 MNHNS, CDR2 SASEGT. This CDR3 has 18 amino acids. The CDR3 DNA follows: TGTGCCAGCAGTCTTACCCCCGGGCTAGCAGCTAGCACAGATACGCAGTATTTT. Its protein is CASSLTPGLAASTDTQYF.

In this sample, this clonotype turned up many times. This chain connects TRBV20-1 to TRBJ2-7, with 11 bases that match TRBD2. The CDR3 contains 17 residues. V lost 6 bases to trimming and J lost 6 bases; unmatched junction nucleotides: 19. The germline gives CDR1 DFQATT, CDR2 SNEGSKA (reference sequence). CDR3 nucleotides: TGCAGTGCCGGAGGGGGGACTAGCGGAGCCCCTCTGGGCGAGCAGTACGTC. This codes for CSAGGGTSGAPLGEQYV.

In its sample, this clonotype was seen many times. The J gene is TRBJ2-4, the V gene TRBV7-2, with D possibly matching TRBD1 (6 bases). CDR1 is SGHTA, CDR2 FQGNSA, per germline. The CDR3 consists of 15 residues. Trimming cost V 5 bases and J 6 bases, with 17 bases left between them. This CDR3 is CASSIQSDRRNIQYF. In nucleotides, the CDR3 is TGTGCCAGCAGCATTCAATCGGACAGACGAAACATTCAGTACTTC.

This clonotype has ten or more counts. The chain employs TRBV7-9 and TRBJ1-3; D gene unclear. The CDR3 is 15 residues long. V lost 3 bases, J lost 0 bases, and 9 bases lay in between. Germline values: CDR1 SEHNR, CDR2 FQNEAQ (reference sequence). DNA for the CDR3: TGTGCCAGCAGCTTCAGCACAAACTCTGGAAACACCATATATTTT. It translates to CASSFSTNSGNTIYF.

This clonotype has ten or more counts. The CDR3 protein is CSATALANYGYTF. The CDR3, as DNA: TGCAGCGCCACCGCCCTTGCTAACTATGGCTACACCTTC. The chain has TRBV29-1 and TRBJ1-2; D unclear. Looked up from germline, CDR1 is SQVTM and CDR2 is ANQGSEA. V was cut by 7 bases and J by 0 bases, with 12 bases left in between. There are 13 residues in the CDR3.

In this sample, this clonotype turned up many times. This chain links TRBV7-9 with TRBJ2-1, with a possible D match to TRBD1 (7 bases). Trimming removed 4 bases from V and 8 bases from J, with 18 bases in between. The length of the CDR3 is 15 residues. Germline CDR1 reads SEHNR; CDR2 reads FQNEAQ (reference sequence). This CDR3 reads CASSYLDREEDEQFF. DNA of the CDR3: TGTGCCAGCAGCTACCTAGACAGGGAGGAGGATGAGCAGTTCTTC.

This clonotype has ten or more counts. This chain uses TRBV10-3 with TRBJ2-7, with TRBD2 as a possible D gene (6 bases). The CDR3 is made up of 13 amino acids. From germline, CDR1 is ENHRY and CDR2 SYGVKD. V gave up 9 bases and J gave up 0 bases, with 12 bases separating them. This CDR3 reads CAIRDSTSYEQYV. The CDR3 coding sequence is TGTGCCATACGGGACTCAACCTCCTACGAGCAGTACGTC.

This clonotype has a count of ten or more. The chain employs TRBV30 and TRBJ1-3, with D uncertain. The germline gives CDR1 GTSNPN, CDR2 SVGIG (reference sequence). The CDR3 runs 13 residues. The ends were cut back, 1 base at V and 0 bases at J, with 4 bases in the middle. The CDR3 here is CAWSDGSGNTIYF. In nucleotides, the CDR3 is TGTGCCTGGAGTGATGGCTCTGGAAACACCATATATTTT.

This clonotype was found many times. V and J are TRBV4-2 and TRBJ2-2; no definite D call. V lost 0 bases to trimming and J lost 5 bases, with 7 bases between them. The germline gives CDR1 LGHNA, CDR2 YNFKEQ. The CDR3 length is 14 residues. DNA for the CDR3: TGTGCCAGCAGCCAAGAGCCCGCTACCGGGGAGCTGTTTTTT. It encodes CASSQEPATGELFF.

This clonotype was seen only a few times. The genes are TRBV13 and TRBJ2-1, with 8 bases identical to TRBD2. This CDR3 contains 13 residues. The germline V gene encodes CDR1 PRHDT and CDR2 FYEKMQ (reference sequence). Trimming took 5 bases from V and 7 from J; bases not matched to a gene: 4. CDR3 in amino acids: CASSAGGRNEQFF. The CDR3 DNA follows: TGTGCCAGCAGCGCAGGCGGGAGGAATGAGCAGTTCTTC. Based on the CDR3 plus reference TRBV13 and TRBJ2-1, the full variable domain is AAGVIQSPRHLIKEKRETATLKCYPIPRHDTVYWYQQGPGQDPQFLISFYEKMQSDKGSIPDRFSAQQFSDYHSELNMSSLELGDSALYFCASSAGGRNEQFFGPGTRLTVL.

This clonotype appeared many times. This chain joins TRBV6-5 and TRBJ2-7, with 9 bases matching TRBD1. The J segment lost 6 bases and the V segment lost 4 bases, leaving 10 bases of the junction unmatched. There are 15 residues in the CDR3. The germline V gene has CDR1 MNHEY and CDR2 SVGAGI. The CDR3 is CASSSNRDRAPEQYF. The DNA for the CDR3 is TGTGCCAGCAGTTCCAACCGGGACAGGGCCCCCGAGCAGTACTTC.

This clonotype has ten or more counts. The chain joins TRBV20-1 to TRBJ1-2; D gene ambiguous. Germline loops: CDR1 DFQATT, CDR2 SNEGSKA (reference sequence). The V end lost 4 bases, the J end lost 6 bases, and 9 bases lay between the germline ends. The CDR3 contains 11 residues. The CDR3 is CSAIRGDGYTF. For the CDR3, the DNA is TGCAGTGCTATAAGAGGAGATGGCTACACCTTC.

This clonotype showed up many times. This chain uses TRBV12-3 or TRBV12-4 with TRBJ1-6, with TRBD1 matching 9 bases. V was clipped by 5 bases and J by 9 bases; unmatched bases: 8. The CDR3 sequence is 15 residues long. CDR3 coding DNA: TGTGCCAGCAGTCCTGCCGGGACAGGGAGTTCACCCCTCCACTTT. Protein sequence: CASSPAGTGSSPLHF.

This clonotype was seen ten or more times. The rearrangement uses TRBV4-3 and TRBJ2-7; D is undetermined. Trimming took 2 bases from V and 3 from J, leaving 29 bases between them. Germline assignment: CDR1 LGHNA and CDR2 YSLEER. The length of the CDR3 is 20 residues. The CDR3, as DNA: TGCGCCAGCAGCCAAAGATCCGAACCACATGTGAGGCGGATGAACTACGAGCAGTACTTC. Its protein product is CASSQRSEPHVRRMNYEQYF.

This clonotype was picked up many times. CDR3 residues: CASSPQGPNTEAFF. CDR3 DNA: TGTGCCAGCAGCCCACAGGGACCGAACACTGAAGCTTTCTTT. The V and J genes are TRBV3-1 and TRBJ1-1, with D possibly matching TRBD1 (6 bases). V lost 4 bases to trimming and J lost 1 base, with 10 bases between them. The CDR3 consists of 14 residues. Germline lookup yields CDR1 LGHDT and CDR2 YNNKEL (reference sequence).

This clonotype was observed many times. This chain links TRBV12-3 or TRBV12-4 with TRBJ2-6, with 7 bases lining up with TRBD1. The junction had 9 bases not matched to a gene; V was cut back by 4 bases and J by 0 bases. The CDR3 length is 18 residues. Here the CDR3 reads CASSYPGTVPSGANVLTF. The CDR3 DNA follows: TGTGCCAGCAGTTATCCGGGGACAGTCCCCTCTGGGGCCAACGTCCTGACTTTC.

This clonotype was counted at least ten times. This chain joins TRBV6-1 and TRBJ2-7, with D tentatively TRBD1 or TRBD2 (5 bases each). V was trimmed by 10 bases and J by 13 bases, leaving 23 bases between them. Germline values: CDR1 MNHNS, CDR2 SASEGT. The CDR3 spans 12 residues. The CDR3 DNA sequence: TGTGCCATAATGATCCGAGGGGCACTTCCTTACGTC. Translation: CAIMIRGALPYV.

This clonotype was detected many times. The DNA of the CDR3 is TGTGCCAGCAGCTTGAAGTTTGGGGCAGGGGGCAGCCTCGGCTCCTACGAGCAGTACGTC. This sequence encodes CASSLKFGAGGSLGSYEQYV. V usage is TRBV5-6 and J usage is TRBJ2-7; 8 bases map to TRBD1. Per the germline V gene, CDR1 is SGHDT and CDR2 is YYEEEE. This CDR3 is built from 20 residues. Trimming removed 1 base from V and 0 bases from J; junction bases left unmatched: 18.